A single TCR beta chain is shown here with its context. No antigen is known for it. The sample belongs to a study of CD8 T cells in Susac syndrome. With 7 bases clipped from V and 6 bases from J, the junction kept 9 bases outside the gene matches. The germline CDR1 and CDR2 sequences are MNHEY and SMNVEV (reference sequence). The CDR3 is made up of 13 amino acids. From blood CD8+ and CD4+ T cells, TCR beta sequences were generated. The multiple sclerosis controls consisted of treatment-naive patients with relapsing-remitting disease, either stable or active. Random hexamers primed reverse transcription of about 0.45 to 1 ug RNA. An immunoSEQ multiplex PCR amplified TCR beta CDR3 over 54 Vbeta and 13 Jbeta. TCRdb analysed the immunoSEQ multiplex PCR reads with MiXCR anew, one entry per CDR3 protein. The top ten hold roughly 0.15% of the sample, which has more than 150,000 distinct CDR3 sequences, over 95% seen once.

Findings and limits, study-wide: As acknowledged by the study, its TCR sequencing and HLA analysis included a relatively small number of individuals.

The source is a human donor with multiple sclerosis. The rearrangement joins TRBV27 to TRBJ2-7, with 7 bases that match TRBD1. Sequencing used CD8+ T cells from PBMCs. The CDR3 protein is CASTRTGQGEQYV. The CDR3 DNA is TGTGCCAGCACCCGGACAGGTCAGGGCGAGCAGTACGTC.